Presented here are 25 T cell receptor beta chains from one specimen sequenced in a study of T cell repertoires in cytomegalovirus infection. These receptors have no known antigen. TCRdb redid the calling of the reads with MiXCR, one entry per CDR3 protein. The repertoire holds about 900,000 distinct CDR3 sequences, with approximately 32% as singletons. The source was cultured CD8+ T cells from PBMCs, collected from culture after CMV antigen stimulation. All receptors come from a human donor in good health (CMV status not recorded). Some clones in this sample may be carry-over from other donors' samples.

This clonotype was detected only a few times. V is TRBV19 and J is TRBJ2-5, with D unresolved. This CDR3 has 13 residues. Looked up from germline, CDR1 is LNHDA and CDR2 is SQIVND (reference sequence). Trimming pared 1 base from V and 5 bases from J, leaving 8 bases between. CDR3: CASSIAGLETQYF. In DNA form, the CDR3 reads TGTGCCAGTAGTATAGCTGGGTTGGAGACCCAGTACTTC.

The chain couples TRBV27 to TRBJ1-1; maybe TRBD1 (6 bases). Germline V lookup: CDR1 MNHEY, CDR2 SMNVEV (reference sequence). V gave up 5 bases and J gave up 5 bases, with 24 bases separating them. This CDR3 has 17 residues. CDR3 protein: CASSHPRGGSEITEAFF. The CDR3 nucleotides read TGTGCCAGCAGTCACCCGAGGGGGGGTTCTGAGATTACTGAAGCTTTCTTT.

V is TRBV4-3 and J is TRBJ2-2; 8 bases map to TRBD1. CDR3 length equals 16 residues. The J segment lost 1 base and the V segment lost 6 bases, leaving 7 bases of the junction unmatched. Germline V gene sequence: CDR1 LGHNA, CDR2 YSLEER. The CDR3 bases are TGCGCCAGCAGGCATACCGGGACAGGGAACACCGGGGAGCTGTTTTTT. Encoded protein: CASRHTGTGNTGELFF.

This clonotype was recorded at least ten times. The V call is TRBV7-8, the J call TRBJ2-5; 9 nucleotides agree with TRBD1. CDR1 and CDR2 from the germline V gene are SGHVS and FQNEAQ. CDR3 size: 19 residues. The V and J ends lost 9 bases and 2 bases, in that order; junction bases with no gene match: 22. This CDR3 reads CASELVARDRVWGQETQYF. The CDR3, as DNA: TGTGCCAGTGAACTCGTGGCTCGGGACAGGGTATGGGGACAAGAGACCCAGTACTTC. Full variable domain (remainder filled in from reference TRBV7-8 and TRBJ2-5): GAGVSQSPRYKVAKRGQDVALRCDPISGHVSLFWYQQALGQGPEFLTYFQNEAQLDKSGLPSDRFFAERPEGSVSTLKIQRTQQEDSAVYLCASELVARDRVWGQETQYFGPGTRLLVL.

The genes are TRBV27 and TRBJ2-1, with D perhaps TRBD2 (6 bases). CDR1 and CDR2 (germline): MNHEY, SMNVEV (reference sequence). Deletions cut 0 bases from V and 6 bases from J, with 9 bases between. This CDR3 is built from 14 residues. The CDR3 nucleotides read TGTGCCAGCAGTTTATCTCTGGGAGGCAATGAGCAGTTCTTC. Protein: CASSLSLGGNEQFF.

CDR3 sequence: CASSARTATSTDTQYF. In nucleotides, the CDR3 is TGTGCCAGCAGTGCACGGACTGCAACTAGCACAGATACGCAGTATTTT. V gene TRBV6-1 combines with J gene TRBJ2-3; TRBD2 is a possible D gene (5 bases). Germline loops: CDR1 MNHNS, CDR2 SASEGT. The CDR3 totals 16 residues. Between the trimmed V and J ends, which lost 4 bases and 0 bases, there was a span of 14 bases.

The chain carries TRBV4-1 and TRBJ2-5; possible D gene TRBD2, 5 bases. In germline, CDR1 is MGHRA, CDR2 YSYEKL. The CDR3 loop spans 15 amino acids. The V gene lost 1 base and the J gene lost 5 bases, with 14 bases spanning the gap. The CDR3 here is CASSQVRGAWETQYF. DNA for the CDR3: TGCGCCAGCAGCCAAGTCCGGGGAGCGTGGGAGACCCAGTACTTC.

This clonotype turned up a few times. The rearrangement joins TRBV12-3 or TRBV12-4 to TRBJ2-2; a weak D match, TRBD1 (5 bases). This CDR3 has 14 residues. Trimming took off 3 bases at V and 6 bases at J, with 11 bases between the two ends. CDR3 nucleotide sequence: TGTGCCAGCAGTTTTATGGGGCTGCCCGGGGAGCTGTTTTTT. Amino acid sequence: CASSFMGLPGELFF.

The J gene is TRBJ2-2, the V gene TRBV15, with a weak D call TRBD2 (6 bases). The CDR3 has 16 residues. Trimming shortened V by 0 bases and J by 5 bases, and 13 bases separated the two germline ends. Germline lookup yields CDR1 LNHNV and CDR2 YYDKDF (reference sequence). The CDR3 loop is CATSREGGAWTGELFF. The CDR3 region has the DNA TGTGCCACCAGCAGAGAAGGAGGGGCCTGGACCGGGGAGCTGTTTTTT.

The chain recombines TRBV27 with TRBJ1-2; possibly TRBD1 for D (6 bases). Germline loops: CDR1 MNHEY, CDR2 SMNVEV (reference sequence). V was trimmed by 8 bases and J by 2 bases, leaving 6 bases between them. The CDR3 sequence is 11 residues long. DNA for the CDR3: TGTGCCAGCGGGACAAACTATGGCTACACCTTC. Amino acids: CASGTNYGYTF.

The chain employs TRBV20-1 and TRBJ2-3; D is uncertain. The CDR3 totals 16 residues. Germline V gene data show CDR1 as DFQATT and CDR2 as SNEGSKA (reference sequence). V was shortened by 4 bases and J by 0 bases, with 17 bases between the two germline ends. CDR3 amino acids: CSATDPLTPSTDTQYF. The CDR3 bases are TGCAGTGCTACCGACCCCCTGACCCCTAGCACAGATACGCAGTATTTT.

The chain combines TRBV4-1 with TRBJ1-6; D remains ambiguous. Trimming removed 0 bases from V and 8 bases from J, with 11 bases in between. This CDR3 spans 15 amino acids. CDR1 is MGHRA and CDR2 is YSYEKL in the germline V gene. The CDR3 nucleotides are TGCGCCAGCAGCCAAGAGAACCCCGGTTATTCACCCCTCCACTTT. It specifies CASSQENPGYSPLHF.

This clonotype was detected a few times. The V gene is TRBV12-3 or TRBV12-4, the J gene TRBJ2-7; 7 nucleotides line up with TRBD1. This CDR3 comprises 13 residues. V lost 3 bases, J lost 2 bases, and 1 base stayed unmatched. This CDR3 is CASSFQGAYEQYF. CDR3 coding DNA: TGTGCCAGCAGTTTCCAGGGGGCCTACGAGCAGTACTTC.

This clonotype has a handful of counts. V usage is TRBV5-6 and J usage is TRBJ2-1, with 7 bases identical to TRBD1. Germline assignment: CDR1 SGHDT and CDR2 YYEEEE. With 4 bases clipped from V and 7 bases from J, the junction kept 11 bases outside the gene matches. The CDR3 has 15 amino acids. In DNA form, the CDR3 reads TGTGCCAGCAGCCGGAACCGGGACAGTAAGAATGAGCAGTTCTTC. Translated, it gives CASSRNRDSKNEQFF.

There are a few counts of this clonotype. The gene calls are TRBV7-6 and TRBJ2-3, with TRBD2 matching 11 bases. Germline values: CDR1 SGHVS, CDR2 FNYEAQ. With 6 bases clipped from V and 0 bases from J, the junction kept 2 bases outside the gene matches. This CDR3 is 15 amino acids long. CDR3 amino acids: CASRTSGDSTDTQYF. Here the CDR3 DNA reads TGTGCCAGCAGGACTAGCGGGGATAGCACAGATACGCAGTATTTT.

The chain employs TRBV13 and TRBJ2-3; the D gene is possibly TRBD1 (6 bases). The CDR3 consists of 15 residues. Germline V lookup: CDR1 PRHDT, CDR2 FYEKMQ (reference sequence). V was shortened by 5 bases and J by 6 bases, with 18 bases between the two germline ends. The CDR3 spells CASSPTPRGTDTQYF. CDR3 nucleotide sequence: TGTGCCAGCAGCCCCACCCCCAGGGGAACGGATACGCAGTATTTT.

The chain carries TRBV10-3 and TRBJ1-6, with D possibly being TRBD1 (5 bases). Germline V gene data show CDR1 as ENHRY and CDR2 as SYGVKD. This CDR3 comprises 15 residues. Between the trimmed V and J ends, which lost 5 bases and 10 bases, there was a span of 18 bases. Here the CDR3 reads CAISPEGRGRSPLHF. As DNA, the CDR3 is TGTGCCATCAGTCCAGAGGGGAGGGGACGGTCACCCCTCCACTTT.

The chain employs TRBV28 and TRBJ2-5, with 11 bases that match TRBD1. Per germline, CDR1 MDHEN and CDR2 SYDVKM. The CDR3 is made up of 16 amino acids. V was clipped by 6 bases and J by 3 bases; unmatched bases: 9. The CDR3 region has the DNA TGTGCCAGCAGCGGGCCGGGACAGGGGGGAAAAGAGACCCAGTACTTC. Translating it yields CASSGPGQGGKETQYF.

This clonotype was seen a handful of times. CDR3 region: CASSRGQGPGNEQFF. CDR3 coding DNA: TGTGCCAGCAGCCGCGGACAGGGGCCTGGAAATGAGCAGTTCTTC. The rearrangement links TRBV5-5 to TRBJ2-1, with 9 bases matching TRBD1. Germline V gene sequence: CDR1 SGHKS, CDR2 YYEKEE (reference sequence). With V trimmed by 4 bases and J by 7 bases, 9 bases remained unmatched. This CDR3 spans 15 amino acids.

This chain links TRBV4-1 with TRBJ1-2; TRBD1 matches at 9 bases. Germline CDR1 is MGHRA and CDR2 is YSYEKL. The CDR3 has 14 amino acids. Losses at the gene ends were 0 bases for V and 10 bases for J; bases not matched to a gene: 6. DNA for the CDR3: TGCGCCAGCAGCCAAGAGGACAGGGGACACGACTACACCTTC. As protein: CASSQEDRGHDYTF.

This clonotype showed up just a few times. The chain combines TRBV4-3 with TRBJ2-5, with D hard to call. Trimming pared 0 bases from V and 1 base from J, leaving 6 bases between. CDR3 size: 14 residues. CDR1 LGHNA and CDR2 YSLEER come from the germline V gene. In DNA, the CDR3 is TGCGCCAGCAGCCAAGATCTCATCCAAGAGACCCAGTACTTC. As protein: CASSQDLIQETQYF.

This clonotype has at least ten counts. The chain uses TRBV7-2 and TRBJ2-7, with D maybe TRBD2 (5 bases). CDR1 and CDR2 (germline): SGHTA, FQGNSA. V was cut by 0 bases and J by 0 bases, with 12 bases left in between. The CDR3 spans 16 residues. CDR3 DNA: TGTGCCAGCAGCTTAGCCAGCGGCGACGTCTCCTACGAGCAGTACTTC. Its translation: CASSLASGDVSYEQYF.

The rearrangement joins TRBV12-3 or TRBV12-4 to TRBJ1-5, with a possible D match to TRBD1 (6 bases). V was clipped by 1 base and J by 0 bases, with 10 bases between them. The CDR3 is made up of 16 amino acids. CDR3 loop: CASSLGRRGSNQPQHF. As DNA, the CDR3 is TGTGCCAGCAGTTTAGGACGCAGGGGTAGCAATCAGCCCCAGCATTTT.

V usage is TRBV12-3 or TRBV12-4 and J usage is TRBJ1-2; D is ambiguous. Trimming stripped 3 bases from V and 8 bases from J, with 16 bases between. CDR3 length equals 14 residues. CDR3: CASSFVSAIDGYTF. CDR3 DNA sequence: TGTGCCAGCAGTTTCGTTTCGGCCATCGACGGCTACACCTTC.

This clonotype was counted a few times. V and J are TRBV27 and TRBJ2-5, with a possible D match to TRBD2 (6 bases). V was cut by 2 bases and J by 0 bases, with 22 bases left in between. CDR3 length equals 19 residues. Per the germline V gene, CDR1 is MNHEY and CDR2 is SMNVEV (reference sequence). For the CDR3, the DNA is TGTGCCAGCAGTTTAGCGGGGCTTACTAGAGGTTTATACCAAGAGACCCAGTACTTC. Its protein is CASSLAGLTRGLYQETQYF.